This TCR beta chain was obtained from a study of CD8 T cells in ankylosing spondylitis. TCRdb passed the 5' RACE reads through MiXCR, listing each CDR3 protein once. This sample has roughly 490,000 distinct CDR3 sequences, with approximately 5.3% found just once. This clonotype was found many times. The target antigen is unknown. Notes on the study in general: Matched synovial fluid from ankylosing spondylitis patients was reported to be enriched for disease-linked clones. Disease-linked clones displayed a CD8+ phenotype and appeared relatively rarely in peripheral blood. Previously reported in reactive arthritis synovial fluid and blood were some of the motif variants. Blood of patients with ankylosing spondylitis appeared to be characterized by a TCR beta motif of about 8 highly homologous variants.

Germline V CDR1 and CDR2: WSHSY, SAAADI. CDR3 length: 15 amino acids. Trimming removed 7 bases at V and 7 bases at J, with 19 bases between. This receptor was taken from a male donor with ankylosing spondylitis. The chain is built from TRBV10-2 and TRBJ2-2; D gene unclear. The sequenced sample consisted of blood, either unsorted or a sorted T cell fraction (not recorded which). The CDR3 nucleotides are TGCGCCAGCAATCCCCTGCAGGACGTAGACGGGGAGCTGTTTTTT. It specifies CASNPLQDVDGELFF.